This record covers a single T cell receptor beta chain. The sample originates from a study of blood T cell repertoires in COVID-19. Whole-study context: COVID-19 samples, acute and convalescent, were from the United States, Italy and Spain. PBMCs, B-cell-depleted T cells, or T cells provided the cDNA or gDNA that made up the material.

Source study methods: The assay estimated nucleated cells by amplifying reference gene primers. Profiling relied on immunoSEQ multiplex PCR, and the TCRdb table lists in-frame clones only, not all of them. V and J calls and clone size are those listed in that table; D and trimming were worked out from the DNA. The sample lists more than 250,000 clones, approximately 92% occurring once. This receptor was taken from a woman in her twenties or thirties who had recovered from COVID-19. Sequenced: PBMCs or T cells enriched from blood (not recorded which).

CDR3 protein: CAWSVQLERGYTF. CDR3 nucleotides: TGTGCCTGGAGTGTACAATTGGAGCGCGGCTACACCTTC. This rearrangement joins TRBV30 to TRBJ1-2; no clear D. CDR1 is GTSNPN, CDR2 SVGIG, per germline (reference sequence). This CDR3 comprises 13 residues. V was cut by 0 bases and J by 8 bases, with 13 bases left in between. Complete variable domain (other parts from reference TRBV30 and TRBJ1-2): SQTIHQWPATLVQPVGSPLSLECTVEGTSNPNLYWYRQAAGRGLQLLFYSVGIGQISSEVPQNLSASRPQDRQFILSSKKLLLSDSGFYLCAWSVQLERGYTFGSGTRLTVV.